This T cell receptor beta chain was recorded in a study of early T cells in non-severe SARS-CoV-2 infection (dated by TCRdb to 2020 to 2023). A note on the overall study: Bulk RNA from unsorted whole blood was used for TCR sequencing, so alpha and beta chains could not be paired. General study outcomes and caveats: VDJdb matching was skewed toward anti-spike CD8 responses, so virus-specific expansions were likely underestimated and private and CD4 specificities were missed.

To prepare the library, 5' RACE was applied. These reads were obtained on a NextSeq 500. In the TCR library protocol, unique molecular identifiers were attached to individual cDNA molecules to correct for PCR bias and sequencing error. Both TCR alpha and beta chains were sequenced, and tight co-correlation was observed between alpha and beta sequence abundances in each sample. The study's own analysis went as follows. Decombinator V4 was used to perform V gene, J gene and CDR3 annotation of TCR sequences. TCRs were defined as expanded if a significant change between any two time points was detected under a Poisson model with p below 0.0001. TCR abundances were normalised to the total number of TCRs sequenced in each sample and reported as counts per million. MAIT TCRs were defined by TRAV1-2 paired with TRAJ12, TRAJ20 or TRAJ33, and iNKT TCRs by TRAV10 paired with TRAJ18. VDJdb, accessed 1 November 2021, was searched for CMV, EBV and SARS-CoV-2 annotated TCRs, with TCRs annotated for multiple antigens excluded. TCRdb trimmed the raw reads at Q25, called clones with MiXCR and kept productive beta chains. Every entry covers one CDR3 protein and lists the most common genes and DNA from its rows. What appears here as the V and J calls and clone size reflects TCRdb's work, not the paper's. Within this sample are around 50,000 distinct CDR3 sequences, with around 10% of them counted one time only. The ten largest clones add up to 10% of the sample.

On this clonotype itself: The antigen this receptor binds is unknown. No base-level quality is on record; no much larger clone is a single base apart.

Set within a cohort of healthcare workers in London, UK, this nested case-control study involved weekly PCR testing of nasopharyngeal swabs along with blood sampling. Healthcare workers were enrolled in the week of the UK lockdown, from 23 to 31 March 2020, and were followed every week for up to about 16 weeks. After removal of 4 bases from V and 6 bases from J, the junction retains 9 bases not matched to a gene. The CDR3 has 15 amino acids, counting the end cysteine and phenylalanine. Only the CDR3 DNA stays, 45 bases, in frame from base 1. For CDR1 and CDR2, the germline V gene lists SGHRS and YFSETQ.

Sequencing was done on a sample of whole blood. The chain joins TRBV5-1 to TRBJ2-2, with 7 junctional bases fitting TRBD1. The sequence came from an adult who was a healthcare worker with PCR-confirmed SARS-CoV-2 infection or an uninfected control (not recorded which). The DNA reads TGCGCCAGCAGCCTGGGGACAGCATCCGCCGGGGAGCTGTTTTTT. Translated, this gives CASSLGTASAGELFF.